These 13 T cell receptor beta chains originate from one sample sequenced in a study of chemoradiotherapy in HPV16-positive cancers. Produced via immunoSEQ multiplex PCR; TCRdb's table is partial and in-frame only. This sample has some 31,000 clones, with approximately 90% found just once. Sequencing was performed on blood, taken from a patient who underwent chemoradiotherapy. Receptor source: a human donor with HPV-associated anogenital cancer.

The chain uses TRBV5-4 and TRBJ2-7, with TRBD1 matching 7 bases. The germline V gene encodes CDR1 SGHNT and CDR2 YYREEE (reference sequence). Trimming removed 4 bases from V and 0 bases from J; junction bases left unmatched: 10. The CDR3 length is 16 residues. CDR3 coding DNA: TGTGCCAGCAGCCCCAACAGGGGATCCCTCTCCTACGAGCAGTACTTC. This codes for CASSPNRGSLSYEQYF.

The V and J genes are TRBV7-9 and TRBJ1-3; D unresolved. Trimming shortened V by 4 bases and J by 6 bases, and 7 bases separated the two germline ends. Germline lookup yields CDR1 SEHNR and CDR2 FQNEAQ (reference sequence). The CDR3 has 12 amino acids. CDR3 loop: CASSWGENTIYF. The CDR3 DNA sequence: TGTGCCAGCAGCTGGGGTGAAAACACCATATATTTT.

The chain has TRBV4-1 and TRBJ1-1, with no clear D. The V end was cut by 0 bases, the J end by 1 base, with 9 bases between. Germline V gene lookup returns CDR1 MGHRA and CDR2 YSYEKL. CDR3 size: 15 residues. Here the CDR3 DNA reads TGCGCCAGCAGCCAAGATCTGAGGGCGAACACTGAAGCTTTCTTT. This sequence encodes CASSQDLRANTEAFF.

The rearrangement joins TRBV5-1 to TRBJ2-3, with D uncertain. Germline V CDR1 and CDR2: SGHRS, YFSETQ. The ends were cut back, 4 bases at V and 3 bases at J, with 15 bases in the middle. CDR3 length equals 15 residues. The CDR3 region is CASSGELILTDTQYF. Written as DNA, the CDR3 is TGCGCCAGCAGCGGGGAACTAATACTTACAGATACGCAGTATTTT.

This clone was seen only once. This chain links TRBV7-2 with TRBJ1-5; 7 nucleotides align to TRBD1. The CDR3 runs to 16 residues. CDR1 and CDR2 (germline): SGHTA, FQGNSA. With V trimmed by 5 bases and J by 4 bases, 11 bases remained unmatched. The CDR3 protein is CASSVGSRGRNQPQHF. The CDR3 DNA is TGTGCCAGCAGCGTGGGTTCGAGGGGGCGAAATCAGCCCCAGCATTTT.

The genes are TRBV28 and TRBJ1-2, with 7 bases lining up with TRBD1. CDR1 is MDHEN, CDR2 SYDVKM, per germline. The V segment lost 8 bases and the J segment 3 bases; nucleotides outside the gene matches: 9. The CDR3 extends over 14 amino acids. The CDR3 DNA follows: TGTGCCAGCCGGGACAGCCGTACGGACTATGGCTACACCTTC. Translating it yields CASRDSRTDYGYTF.

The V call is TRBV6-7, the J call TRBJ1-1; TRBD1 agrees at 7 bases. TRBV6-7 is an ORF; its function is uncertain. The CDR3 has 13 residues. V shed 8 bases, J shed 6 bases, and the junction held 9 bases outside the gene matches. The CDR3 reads CASPGQILAEAFF. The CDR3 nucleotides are TGTGCCAGCCCGGGACAGATTCTTGCTGAAGCTTTCTTT.

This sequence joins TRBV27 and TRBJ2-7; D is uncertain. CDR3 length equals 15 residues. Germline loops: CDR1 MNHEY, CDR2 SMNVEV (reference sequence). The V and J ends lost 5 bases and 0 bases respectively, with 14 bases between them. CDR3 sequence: CASSPIPVSSYEQYF. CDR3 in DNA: TGTGCCAGCAGTCCAATCCCGGTGAGCTCCTACGAGCAGTACTTC.

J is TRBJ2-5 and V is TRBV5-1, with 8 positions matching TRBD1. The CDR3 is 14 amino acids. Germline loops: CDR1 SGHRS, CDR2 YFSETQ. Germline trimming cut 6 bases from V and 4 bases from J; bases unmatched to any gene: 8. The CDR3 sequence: CASKKTGVGETQYF. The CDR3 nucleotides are TGCGCCAGCAAAAAGACAGGGGTTGGAGAGACCCAGTACTTC.

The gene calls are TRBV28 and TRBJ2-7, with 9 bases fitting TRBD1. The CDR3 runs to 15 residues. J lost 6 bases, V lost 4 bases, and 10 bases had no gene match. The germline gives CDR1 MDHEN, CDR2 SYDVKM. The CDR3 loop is CASSSRDRARAEQYF. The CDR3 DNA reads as TGTGCCAGCAGTTCTCGGGACAGGGCGAGGGCCGAGCAGTACTTC.

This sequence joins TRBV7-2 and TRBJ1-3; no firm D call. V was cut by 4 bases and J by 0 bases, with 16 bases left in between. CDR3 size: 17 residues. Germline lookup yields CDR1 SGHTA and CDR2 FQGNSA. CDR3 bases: TGTGCCAGCAGCTCCGGGTCCTTCTTTGCCTCTGGAAACACCATATATTTT. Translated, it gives CASSSGSFFASGNTIYF.

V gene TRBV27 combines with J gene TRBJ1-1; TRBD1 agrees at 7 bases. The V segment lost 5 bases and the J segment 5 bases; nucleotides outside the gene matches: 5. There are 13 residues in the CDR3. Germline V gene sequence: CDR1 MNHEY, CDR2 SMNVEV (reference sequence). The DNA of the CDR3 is TGTGCCAGCAGTACCCAGGGGGGGACTGAAGCTTTCTTT. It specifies CASSTQGGTEAFF.

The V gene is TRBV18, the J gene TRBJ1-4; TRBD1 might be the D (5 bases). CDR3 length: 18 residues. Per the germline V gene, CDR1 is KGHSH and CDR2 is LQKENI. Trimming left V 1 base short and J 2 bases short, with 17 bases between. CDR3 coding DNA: TGTGCCAGCTCACCACAGGGACTGGTAGCGGCGACTAATGAAAAACTGTTTTTT. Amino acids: CASSPQGLVAATNEKLFF.